This TCR beta chain originates from a study of patients and donors after allogeneic stem cell transplantation. Looked up from germline, CDR1 is MGHRA and CDR2 is YSYEKL. V lost 4 bases and J lost 6, with 15 bases in between. The CDR3 totals 14 residues. MiXCR, applied by TCRdb to the RT-PCR reads, yields one record per CDR3 protein. The repertoire holds approximately 430,000 distinct CDR3 sequences, with roughly 17% as singletons. This clonotype was counted between two and nine times. The sequence was collected from a human donor who was either an allogeneic HSCT recipient or a stem cell or donor lymphocyte infusion donor (not recorded which). It is not recorded whose cells these are; they may come from a transplant donor. The chain joins TRBV4-1 to TRBJ1-1; TRBD1 is a possible D gene (6 bases). The sequencing sample was made of blood, either unsorted or a sorted T cell fraction (not recorded which). As DNA, the CDR3 is TGCGCCAGCAGCCGACCAGGGGTTTTCGCTGAAGCTTTCTTT. Translated, it gives CASSRPGVFAEAFF.